A single sample gave rise to the 14 T cell receptor beta chains below, sequenced in a study of OX40 agonist ivuxolimab in advanced cancers. Sequenced by immunoSEQ multiplex PCR; TCRdb stores in-frame clones only, minus some. The sample includes around 76,000 clones, nearly 95% of them seen just once. The source was CD4+ or CD8+ T cells sorted from blood, collected in a trial of the OX40 agonist ivuxolimab. The receptors come from an adult with an advanced solid tumor such as melanoma, head and neck, liver or kidney cancer.

DNA for the CDR3: TGTGCCAGCCGGAACACTGAAGCTTTCTTT. It specifies CASRNTEAFF. V and J are TRBV6-6 and TRBJ1-1, with D hard to call. Per germline, CDR1 MNHNY and CDR2 SVGAGI (reference sequence). Trimming removed 8 bases at V and 1 base at J, with 2 bases between. There are 10 residues in the CDR3.

Turning to this clone: Mismatch with germline at one junction end may stem from a read error. This rearrangement joins TRBV6-5 to TRBJ2-5; D call uncertain. From germline, CDR1 is MNHEY and CDR2 SVGAGI. The CDR3 runs 14 residues. The CDR3 loop is CASTYGPAEETQYF. For the CDR3, the DNA is TGTGCCAGCACTTACGGGCCGGCGGAAGAGACCCAGTACTTC.

The V gene is TRBV6-5, the J gene TRBJ1-3; possibly TRBD1 for D (6 bases). Germline-derived CDR1 and CDR2 are MNHEY and SVGAGI. Between the trimmed V and J ends, which lost 5 bases and 4 bases, there was a span of 12 bases. The CDR3 sequence is 14 residues long. DNA for the CDR3: TGTGCCAGCAGTCCACAGGGTGGAGGAAACACCATATATTTT. Translated: CASSPQGGGNTIYF.

The rearrangement links TRBV15 to TRBJ2-5, with 7 bases that match TRBD1. The CDR3 contains 14 residues. With 11 bases clipped from V and 4 bases from J, the junction kept 13 bases outside the gene matches. Germline CDR1 LNHNV, CDR2 YYDKDF (reference sequence). The CDR3 region is CAVGRQGRGETQYF. The CDR3 region has the DNA TGTGCCGTCGGTCGACAGGGTAGGGGAGAGACCCAGTACTTC.

V is TRBV11-2 and J is TRBJ2-7; a possible D gene is TRBD1 (6 bases). Germline V gives CDR1 SGHAT, CDR2 FQNNGV. V shed 4 bases and J shed 2 bases, with 9 bases lying between them. The CDR3 consists of 13 residues. The CDR3 region is CASSWGQAYEQYF. CDR3 coding DNA: TGTGCCAGCAGCTGGGGGCAGGCCTACGAGCAGTACTTC.

V is TRBV29-1 and J is TRBJ2-7; the D gene is possibly TRBD1 (6 bases). V was clipped by 3 bases and J by 4 bases, with 10 bases between them. This CDR3 has 12 amino acids. CDR1 is SQVTM, CDR2 ANQGSEA, per germline. The CDR3, as DNA: TGCAGCGTTGAGTACAGGGAATACGAGCAGTACTTC. It is translated as CSVEYREYEQYF.

This clone was observed once. The chain has TRBV27 and TRBJ2-7; tentative D call: TRBD1 (7 bases). The V end was cut by 4 bases, the J end by 4 bases, with 17 bases between. Germline V CDR1 and CDR2: MNHEY, SMNVEV (reference sequence). The CDR3 has 15 amino acids. As DNA, the CDR3 is TGTGCCAGCAGTTATATCCGGAGGGGGCTGTACGAGCAGTACTTC. This gives the protein CASSYIRRGLYEQYF.

The chain employs TRBV19 and TRBJ1-1; 7 nucleotides agree with TRBD1. V lost 4 bases to trimming and J lost 0 bases; unmatched junction nucleotides: 11. The germline gives CDR1 LNHDA, CDR2 SQIVND (reference sequence). This CDR3 is built from 17 residues. The CDR3 is CASSTEGQYFLNTEAFF. The CDR3 coding sequence is TGTGCCAGTAGTACAGAGGGACAGTACTTTTTGAACACTGAAGCTTTCTTT.

The genes are TRBV4-3 and TRBJ1-4; a possible D gene is TRBD1 (6 bases). This CDR3 is built from 15 residues. Germline assignment: CDR1 LGHNA and CDR2 YSLEER. Trimming removed 0 bases from V and 16 bases from J, with 21 bases in between. The DNA of the CDR3 is TGCGCCAGCAGCCAAGATAGTGGATTACAGGGAACTAGGTTTTTT. Amino acid sequence: CASSQDSGLQGTRFF.

This sequence joins TRBV6-5 and TRBJ2-3; TRBD2 agrees at 12 bases. Germline values: CDR1 MNHEY, CDR2 SVGAGI. CDR3 length: 15 amino acids. After removal of 6 bases from V and 1 base from J, the junction contained 2 bases not matched to a gene. In DNA, the CDR3 is TGTGCCAGCAGCCCTAGCGGGGGGGGCACAGATACGCAGTATTTT. Encoded protein: CASSPSGGGTDTQYF.

The chain recombines TRBV6-5 with TRBJ2-7; either TRBD1 or TRBD2 may fit D (7 bases each). From germline, CDR1 is MNHEY and CDR2 SVGAGI. This CDR3 has 14 residues. The V end was cut by 8 bases, the J end by 6 bases, with 20 bases between. The CDR3 DNA reads TGTGCCAGCGGTCCAGGGGGGGCGTCGGTCGAGCAGTACTTC. Encoded protein: CASGPGGASVEQYF.

This chain links TRBV9 with TRBJ2-3; 7 bases match TRBD2. Looked up from germline, CDR1 is SGDLS and CDR2 is YYNGEE. V was clipped by 1 base and J by 0 bases; unmatched bases: 5. This CDR3 region has 16 residues. CDR3 DNA sequence: TGTGCCAGCAGCGTATCGGGGGGAGACAGCACAGATACGCAGTATTTT. Translating gives CASSVSGGDSTDTQYF.

This clone was counted a single time. V is TRBV28 and J is TRBJ2-7; 10 positions agree with TRBD2. The CDR3 totals 16 residues. In germline, CDR1 is MDHEN, CDR2 SYDVKM. V lost 6 bases and J lost 3; bases outside the gene matches: 11. CDR3 nucleotide sequence: TGTGCCAGCAGCCCTTCTAGGCTAGCGGGAGACTACGAGCAGTACTTC. Residues: CASSPSRLAGDYEQYF.

The V and J genes are TRBV4-3 and TRBJ2-7; 7 positions match TRBD2. The CDR3 contains 17 residues. V was pared by 8 bases and J by 0 bases, with 16 bases of the junction left unmatched. Per germline, CDR1 LGHNA and CDR2 YSLEER. CDR3 coding DNA: TGCGCCAGCTCCCGTGAGGGCGGGAGAGACGGCTCCTACGAGCAGTACTTC. It codes for CASSREGGRDGSYEQYF.